These 27 T cell receptor beta chains share one sample of origin, sequenced in a study of CD8+ T cells in alopecia areata. It was cDNA, reverse transcribed from extracted RNA, that served as the sequencing template. Using immunoSEQ multiplex PCR, the repertoire was profiled, and TCRdb retains in-frame clones only, with some absent. In the table there are roughly 220,000 clones, 66% of which are singletons. The treatment was: oral pan-JAK inhibitor, 5-10 mg twice daily. The sequenced sample was CD4+ T cells sorted from blood, obtained at week 44, from a patient treated with tofacitinib. All receptors come from a human donor with alopecia areata.

The table lists this clone with a count of one. J is TRBJ2-1 and V is TRBV10-3; 9 nucleotides align to TRBD1. V lost 0 bases to trimming and J lost 15 bases; unmatched junction nucleotides: 3. This CDR3 region has 12 residues. Per the germline V gene, CDR1 is ENHRY and CDR2 is SYGVKD. CDR3 sequence: CAISESTGGRFF. The CDR3 DNA reads as TGTGCCATCAGTGAGTCTACAGGGGGCAGGTTCTTC.

The genes are TRBV30 and TRBJ1-2; no firm D call. The CDR3 loop spans 12 amino acids. The V and J ends lost 2 bases and 8 bases respectively, with 12 bases between them. The germline V gene has CDR1 GTSNPN and CDR2 SVGIG (reference sequence). The DNA for the CDR3 is TGTGCCTGGAGTCATCCAGGAGGAGGCTACACCTTC. Protein product: CAWSHPGGGYTF. Together with reference TRBV30 and TRBJ1-2, the CDR3 gives the full variable domain: SQTIHQWPATLVQPVGSPLSLECTVEGTSNPNLYWYRQAAGRGLQLLFYSVGIGQISSEVPQNLSASRPQDRQFILSSKKLLLSDSGFYLCAWSHPGGGYTFGSGTRLTVV.

This rearrangement joins TRBV7-2 to TRBJ1-5, with unresolved D. Trimming shortened V by 5 bases and J by 5 bases, and 13 bases separated the two germline ends. Germline lookup yields CDR1 SGHTA and CDR2 FQGNSA. The CDR3 has 14 residues. Here the CDR3 reads CASSHIKADQPQHF. The CDR3 bases are TGTGCCAGCAGCCACATCAAAGCAGATCAGCCCCAGCATTTT.

The chain carries TRBV7-3 and TRBJ2-7; weak D call: TRBD1 (5 bases). The CDR3 extends over 15 amino acids. V gave up 0 bases and J gave up 3 bases, with 12 bases separating them. Germline V gives CDR1 SGHTA, CDR2 FQGTGA. CDR3 DNA: TGTGCCAGCAGCTTAACTTCTACGGACAACTACGAGCAGTACTTC. Protein sequence: CASSLTSTDNYEQYF.

The chain couples TRBV20-1 to TRBJ2-1; TRBD2 might be the D (6 bases). Trimming took 2 bases from V and 10 from J, leaving 9 bases between them. This CDR3 is 11 amino acids long. Germline CDR1 and CDR2: DFQATT and SNEGSKA (reference sequence). CDR3 protein: CSARRAGEQFF. CDR3 nucleotides: TGCAGTGCTAGAAGGGCGGGGGAGCAGTTCTTC.

The chain employs TRBV5-4 and TRBJ2-3; D not certain. The CDR3 loop spans 16 amino acids. CDR1 SGHNT and CDR2 YYREEE come from the germline V gene (reference sequence). V lost 3 bases and J lost 0, with 14 bases in between. This CDR3 reads CASSSERHGSTDTQYF. The CDR3 DNA sequence: TGTGCCAGCAGCTCCGAGCGTCACGGTAGCACAGATACGCAGTATTTT.

There are a few counts of this clone. This chain uses TRBV7-9 with TRBJ1-1, with no clear D. Germline loops: CDR1 SEHNR, CDR2 FQNEAQ (reference sequence). The CDR3 totals 15 residues. Trimming took off 1 base at V and 0 bases at J, with 9 bases between the two ends. The CDR3 DNA sequence: TGTGCCAGCAGCTTAGGGGATGGCGTGAACACTGAAGCTTTCTTT. This codes for CASSLGDGVNTEAFF.

This sequence joins TRBV7-6 and TRBJ1-3; 8 bases line up with TRBD1. This CDR3 region has 17 residues. Trimming at V came to 1 base and at J to 4 bases, leaving 9 bases not matched to a gene. Per the germline V gene, CDR1 is SGHVS and CDR2 is FNYEAQ. CDR3 sequence: CASSLGSQGAKGNTIYF. CDR3 in DNA: TGTGCCAGCAGCTTAGGCTCGCAGGGGGCAAAGGGAAACACCATATATTTT. The full variable domain, completed using reference TRBV7-6 and TRBJ1-3, is GAGVSQSPRYKVTKRGQDVALRCDPISGHVSLYWYRQALGQGPEFLTYFNYEAQQDKSGLPNDRFSAERPEGSISTLTIQRTEQRDSAMYRCASSLGSQGAKGNTIYFGEGSWLTVV.

The chain employs TRBV29-1 and TRBJ2-7; D may match TRBD1 or TRBD2 (6 bases each). Per the germline V gene, CDR1 is SQVTM and CDR2 is ANQGSEA. Trimming left V 4 bases short and J 2 bases short, with 15 bases between. The CDR3 loop spans 14 amino acids. The CDR3 region is CSVGGAGATYEQYF. The CDR3 DNA reads as TGCAGCGTTGGGGGGGCAGGGGCTACCTACGAGCAGTACTTC.

J is TRBJ1-2 and V is TRBV19; 8 nucleotides line up with TRBD1. The ends lost 5 bases at V and 7 bases at J; junction bases unmatched: 3. Germline V gene sequence: CDR1 LNHDA, CDR2 SQIVND (reference sequence). The CDR3 runs 12 residues. The CDR3 spells CASSPDRGGYTF. The CDR3 region has the DNA TGTGCCAGTAGTCCCGACAGGGGTGGCTACACCTTC. Complete variable domain (other parts from reference TRBV19 and TRBJ1-2): DGGITQSPKYLFRKEGQNVTLSCEQNLNHDAMYWYRQDPGQGLRLIYYSQIVNDFQKGDIAEGYSVSREKKESFPLTVTSAQKNPTAFYLCASSPDRGGYTFGSGTRLTVV.

This chain joins TRBV29-1 and TRBJ2-2; D is unresolved. This CDR3 has 14 amino acids. V was clipped by 4 bases and J by 1 base, with 10 bases between them. Per germline, CDR1 SQVTM and CDR2 ANQGSEA. The CDR3 bases are TGCAGCGTTGGGGCAGTTATGAACACCGGGGAGCTGTTTTTT. Its protein is CSVGAVMNTGELFF.

V gene TRBV10-3 combines with J gene TRBJ2-2; D gene ambiguous. This CDR3 is built from 12 residues. The V end was cut by 10 bases, the J end by 2 bases, with 8 bases between. Germline V gene data show CDR1 as ENHRY and CDR2 as SYGVKD. CDR3 DNA: TGTGCCACCATCAATAACACCGGGGAGCTGTTTTTT. It translates to CATINNTGELFF.

The chain employs TRBV4-3 and TRBJ2-3, with 9 bases matching TRBD2. This CDR3 region has 16 residues. With 1 base clipped from V and 1 base from J, the junction kept 3 bases outside the gene matches. Germline V gives CDR1 LGHNA, CDR2 YSLEER. The CDR3 bases are TGCGCCAGCAGCCAAGCCTCTAGCGGGGGCACAGATACGCAGTATTTT. Amino acids: CASSQASSGGTDTQYF.

The gene calls are TRBV30 and TRBJ2-5, with D possibly TRBD1 on 5 matching bases. The J call is uncertain, as TRBJ2-7 better fits the DNA end. Germline-derived CDR1 and CDR2 are GTSNPN and SVGIG (reference sequence). The CDR3 is 12 residues long. The CDR3 is CAWSASGPEQYF. CDR3 sequence (DNA): TGTGCCTGGAGTGCCTCAGGGCCCGAGCAGTACTTC.

This chain links TRBV29-1 with TRBJ2-7; unclear D gene. CDR1 and CDR2 (germline): SQVTM, ANQGSEA. Trimming stripped 0 bases from V and 2 bases from J, with 14 bases between. The CDR3 totals 15 residues. The CDR3 DNA follows: TGCAGCGTTGAAGATCGGGCAGTGGGTACCTACGAGCAGTACTTC. Encoded protein: CSVEDRAVGTYEQYF.

This clone has just a few counts. This rearrangement joins TRBV7-2 to TRBJ2-3; no reliable D call. CDR1 is SGHTA, CDR2 FQGNSA, per germline. V was cut by 2 bases and J by 3 bases, with 3 bases left in between. CDR3 length equals 12 residues. The CDR3 sequence is CASSLFTDTQYF. The DNA for the CDR3 is TGTGCCAGCAGCTTATTTACAGATACGCAGTATTTT.

This clone was detected only a few times. CDR3 protein: CASSIDPRDRFYNEQFF. CDR3 DNA sequence: TGTGCCAGTAGTATAGACCCCCGGGACAGGTTTTACAATGAGCAGTTCTTC. V gene TRBV19 combines with J gene TRBJ2-1; 8 bases map to TRBD1. CDR1 and CDR2 from the germline V gene are LNHDA and SQIVND (reference sequence). The CDR3 loop spans 17 amino acids. V was pared by 0 bases and J by 4 bases, with 8 bases of the junction left unmatched.

Note on this clone: An end of the junction does not agree with germline; a read error may underlie this. The J gene is TRBJ2-1, the V gene TRBV2, with D tentatively TRBD2 (6 bases). This CDR3 region has 18 residues. CDR1 SNHLY and CDR2 FYNNEI come from the germline V gene. Here the CDR3 DNA reads TGTGCCAGCTGTGAGGTTGGCGGGACCGCTAGCTCCTACAATGAGCAGTTCTTC. Its protein product is CASCEVGGTASSYNEQFF.

This sequence joins TRBV15 and TRBJ2-5, with TRBD1 matching over 7 bases. The CDR3 is 14 amino acids. V was pared by 5 bases and J by 0 bases, with 3 bases of the junction left unmatched. Germline-derived CDR1 and CDR2 are LNHNV and YYDKDF (reference sequence). CDR3 amino acids: CATSLGQDQETQYF. The CDR3 DNA is TGTGCCACCAGCCTAGGACAGGACCAAGAGACCCAGTACTTC.

The chain carries TRBV30 and TRBJ2-1, with no clear D. Trimming stripped 4 bases from V and 2 bases from J, with 12 bases between. The CDR3 totals 14 residues. CDR1 and CDR2 (germline): GTSNPN, SVGIG (reference sequence). CDR3 nucleotides: TGTGCCTGGACAAGGGCCCTTCCCTACAATGAGCAGTTCTTC. Amino acids: CAWTRALPYNEQFF. Using reference TRBV30 and TRBJ2-1 for the parts outside the CDR3, the full variable domain is SQTIHQWPATLVQPVGSPLSLECTVEGTSNPNLYWYRQAAGRGLQLLFYSVGIGQISSEVPQNLSASRPQDRQFILSSKKLLLSDSGFYLCAWTRALPYNEQFFGPGTRLTVL.

The chain is built from TRBV4-3 and TRBJ2-7, with unresolved D. CDR3 length: 15 residues. Germline CDR1 reads LGHNA; CDR2 reads YSLEER. The ends were cut back, 0 bases at V and 7 bases at J, with 16 bases in the middle. The CDR3 DNA follows: TGCGCCAGCAGCCAAGATTGGAGCCTCGCGAGAGAGCAGTACTTC. The encoded protein is CASSQDWSLAREQYF.

The chain links TRBV29-1 to TRBJ1-2, with 8 bases matching TRBD1. There are 13 residues in the CDR3. The germline CDR1 and CDR2 sequences are SQVTM and ANQGSEA. Germline trimming cut 8 bases from V and 5 bases from J; bases unmatched to any gene: 10. The CDR3 loop is CSFGSGGGYGYTF. CDR3 sequence (DNA): TGCAGCTTCGGTTCAGGGGGCGGATATGGCTACACCTTC.

On this clone: This specimen includes other DNA sequences encoding the same CDR3. The genes are TRBV20-1 and TRBJ2-3; D is uncertain. Germline V lookup: CDR1 DFQATT, CDR2 SNEGSKA (reference sequence). V was shortened by 5 bases and J by 4 bases, with 7 bases between the two germline ends. The CDR3 sequence is 11 residues long. The CDR3 DNA is TGCAGTGCTCCCCGATCAGATACGCAGTATTTT. Translating it yields CSAPRSDTQYF.

The chain links TRBV29-1 to TRBJ2-3; 7 positions match TRBD2. The ends lost 4 bases at V and 1 base at J; junction bases unmatched: 8. The germline V gene has CDR1 SQVTM and CDR2 ANQGSEA. There are 15 residues in the CDR3. The CDR3 DNA follows: TGCAGCGTTGGTGTCGGGGGGTTCGGCACAGATACGCAGTATTTT. This sequence encodes CSVGVGGFGTDTQYF.

Note on this clone: This specimen includes other DNA sequences encoding the same CDR3. The rearrangement links TRBV29-1 to TRBJ1-2, with TRBD1 as a possible D gene (5 bases). The CDR3 is 10 amino acids. The V gene lost 2 bases and the J gene lost 7 bases, with 5 bases spanning the gap. Germline V gene sequence: CDR1 SQVTM, CDR2 ANQGSEA. CDR3 nucleotide sequence: TGCAGCGTTGAAAGGGGTGGCTACACCTTC. It translates to CSVERGGYTF.

The V call is TRBV20-1, the J call TRBJ2-7; D not resolved. The CDR3 covers 11 residues. Germline CDR1 and CDR2: DFQATT and SNEGSKA (reference sequence). V was shortened by 0 bases and J by 6 bases, with 6 bases between the two germline ends. CDR3 coding DNA: TGCAGTGCTAGAGATCCTAGCGAGCAGTACTTC. This sequence encodes CSARDPSEQYF.

This clone was found a few times. This chain connects TRBV29-1 to TRBJ2-7; no definite D call. The CDR3 contains 11 residues. Per the germline V gene, CDR1 is SQVTM and CDR2 is ANQGSEA. V was pared by 4 bases and J by 3 bases, with 7 bases between. The CDR3 DNA follows: TGCAGCGTTGGGACGGACTACGAGCAGTACTTC. Its translation is CSVGTDYEQYF.